This T cell receptor beta chain was recorded in a study of blood T cell repertoires in COVID-19. Study background: T cells, B-cell-depleted T cells, or PBMCs provided the cDNA or gDNA that served as material.

As handled by the study authors: Estimated nucleated cell counts came from reference gene primer amplification. The data were produced by immunoSEQ multiplex PCR, yet TCRdb's version contains in-frame clones alone and is incomplete. The V and J calls and clone size were taken over from that table, and D and trimming were inferred from the DNA. This table has about 320,000 clones, approximately 91% appearing once. Participants were aged about 18 to 100 years from about two dozen US areas. Before they entered the study, exposed participants had met a COVID-19 case within 2 weeks. Germline assignment: CDR1 LNHDA and CDR2 SQIVND (reference sequence). The CDR3 loop spans 14 amino acids. Trimming stripped 5 bases from V and 10 bases from J, with 20 bases between.

The TCR was taken from a woman in her twenties or thirties who had been exposed to COVID-19. V gene TRBV19 combines with J gene TRBJ1-1; D may be TRBD1 (6 bases). The sequenced material came from PBMCs or T cells enriched from blood (not recorded which). CDR3 residues: CASSVTGDGPPAFF. The CDR3 DNA reads as TGTGCCAGTAGTGTGACAGGTGATGGGCCTCCAGCTTTCTTT. Full variable domain (outside the CDR3, taken from reference TRBV19 and TRBJ1-1): DGGITQSPKYLFRKEGQNVTLSCEQNLNHDAMYWYRQDPGQGLRLIYYSQIVNDFQKGDIAEGYSVSREKKESFPLTVTSAQKNPTAFYLCASSVTGDGPPAFFGQGTRLTVV.